This TCR beta chain was sequenced during a study of shared clonotypes between healthy human individuals. Study-level results: Non-shared clonotypes showed lower generation probabilities than clonotypes common to all four donors. What naive subsets generally showed was a larger estimated richness than memory subsets showed.

Trimming cost V 2 bases and J 6 bases; bases outside gene matches: 7. CDR3 length: 14 residues. Germline-derived CDR1 and CDR2 are SGHNT and YYREEE (reference sequence). Generated by immunoSEQ multiplex PCR, the TCRdb table keeps only in-frame clones and is missing some. Among about 640,000 clones, about two thirds were seen once, and the ten largest hold less than 2%. This clone came up a few times. Its cognate antigen is unknown. Sample: memory CD4+ T cells sorted from blood. Subset specified: CD45RA-negative fraction. This rearrangement joins TRBV5-4 to TRBJ1-1; 7 bases match TRBD1. This sequence originates from a woman aged 25 to 45 in good health. CDR3 residues: CASSLRGQYPEAFF. CDR3 DNA sequence: TGTGCCAGCAGCTTAAGGGGGCAGTACCCTGAAGCTTTCTTT.